This T cell receptor beta chain was captured by sequencing in a study of cytomegalovirus exposure and HLA in healthy donors. Study context: Clustering assigned approximately 79% of the approximately 400 genotyped donors to the Caucasian-associated ancestry cluster.

Germline CDR1 is LGHNA and CDR2 is YSLEER. The CDR3 runs to 15 residues. The junction had 7 bases not matched to a gene; V was cut back by 3 bases and J by 8 bases. PCR involved 60 Vbeta and 13 Jbeta primers. Method: immunoSEQ multiplex PCR; TCRdb's copy keeps in-frame clones and lacks some. This table has some 120,000 clones, about 70% appearing once. As regards this clone: Different DNA sequences within this sample yield the same CDR3.

The specimen was PBMCs. The J gene is TRBJ1-3, the V gene TRBV4-3; TRBD1 matches 10 bases. The receptor was derived from a young woman in good health and CMV-seronegative. This CDR3 is CASSHATGGGDTIYF. The CDR3, as DNA: TGCGCCAGCAGCCACGCGACAGGGGGCGGGGACACCATATATTTT.